A selection of T cell receptor beta chains follows, all from one sample in a study of cytomegalovirus exposure and HLA in healthy donors. Method: immunoSEQ multiplex PCR; TCRdb's copy keeps in-frame clones and lacks some. The profile shows about 110,000 clones, around 82% of them singletons. Sequencing was carried out using PBMCs. The receptors here all came from a woman between 18 and 29 years old in good health and CMV-seronegative. CDR3s include the opening cysteine and the closing phenylalanine or tryptophan. The D gene is left open where the match is weak. Rows may omit the clone size; those that give it use once, few, many or a size class.

d_call	clone_size	v_call	j_call	cdr3_aa	cdr3_nt
.	.	TRBV11-2	TRBJ2-7	CASSWGGADPREQYF	TGTGCCAGCAGCTGGGGGGGGGCGGACCCCCGAGAGCAGTACTTC
.	once	TRBV13	TRBJ2-5	CAATLRGTETQYF	TGTGCCGCCACGCTGCGGGGAACGGAGACCCAGTACTTC
TRBD1	.	TRBV4-1	TRBJ1-2	CASSPFGGTGPVEYGYTF	TGCGCCAGCAGCCCTTTCGGAGGGACAGGGCCCGTAGAATATGGCTACACCTTC
.	.	TRBV28	TRBJ1-6	CASSMAGMSSPLHF	TGTGCCAGCAGTATGGCAGGGATGAGTTCACCCCTCCACTTT
.	.	TRBV13	TRBJ1-1	CASSLNGDTPRREAFF	TGTGCCAGCAGCCTCAATGGGGACACCCCGAGGAGAGAAGCTTTCTTT
TRBD1	.	TRBV19	TRBJ2-1	CASSSRQGLSYNEQFF	TGTGCCAGTAGTTCCCGACAGGGCTTATCCTACAATGAGCAGTTCTTC
.	.	TRBV19	TRBJ1-4	CASSIAGVNEKLFF	TGTGCCAGTAGTATAGCGGGGGTCAATGAAAAACTGTTTTTT
.	.	TRBV6-5	TRBJ2-3	CASSYSGETDTQYF	TGTGCCAGCAGTTACTCTGGGGAGACAGATACGCAGTATTTT
.	.	TRBV27	TRBJ1-2	CASSPVEAHYGYTF	TGTGCCAGCAGCCCCGTAGAAGCCCACTATGGCTACACCTTC
.	.	TRBV6-4	TRBJ2-2	CASSEQPELTGELFF	TGTGCCAGCAGTGAACAGCCCGAACTCACCGGGGAGCTGTTTTTT
.	.	TRBV5-1	TRBJ2-2	CASSLTGWNTGELFF	TGCGCCAGCAGCCTAACAGGGTGGAACACCGGGGAGCTGTTTTTT
.	.	TRBV5-1	TRBJ2-1	CASSSSGVNEQFF	TGCGCCAGCAGCTCCTCGGGGGTCAATGAGCAGTTCTTC
TRBD1	once	TRBV5-4	TRBJ1-4	CASSYDRGEKLFF	TGTGCCAGCAGCTACGACAGGGGGGAAAAACTGTTTTTT
.	.	TRBV11-2	TRBJ1-2	CASSLAAGLYYGYTF	TGTGCCAGCAGCTTAGCCGCCGGACTGTACTATGGCTACACCTTC
TRBD2	.	TRBV9	TRBJ2-1	CASSQGTSGGFGEQFF	TGTGCCAGCAGCCAAGGGACTAGCGGGGGGTTTGGTGAGCAGTTCTTC
TRBD1	.	TRBV7-9	TRBJ1-2	CASHPPSGRGHVYGYTF	TGTGCCAGCCATCCCCCCTCGGGCAGGGGGCATGTCTATGGCTACACCTTC
.	few	TRBV2	TRBJ1-5	CASIRVTGQPQHF	TGTGCCAGCATCCGGGTAACTGGTCAGCCCCAGCATTTT
TRBD2	.	TRBV13	TRBJ2-7	CASSLLGTSGAEQYF	TGTGCCAGCAGCTTGTTAGGGACTAGCGGGGCCGAGCAGTACTTC
.	.	TRBV2	TRBJ2-2	CASSGQASNTGELFF	TGTGCCAGCAGTGGACAGGCCTCGAACACCGGGGAGCTGTTTTTT
.	.	TRBV6-5	TRBJ1-1	CASSYVTVPTTEAFF	TGTGCCAGCAGTTACGTGACAGTTCCTACCACTGAAGCTTTCTTT
TRBD1	.	TRBV6-6	TRBJ1-2	CASSQTGVGGYTF	TGTGCCAGCAGCCAAACAGGGGTTGGTGGCTACACCTTC
TRBD1	.	TRBV19	TRBJ2-1	CASSPLTGTAGYNEQFF	TGTGCCAGTTCACCCCTCACCGGGACAGCCGGCTACAATGAGCAGTTCTTC
.	.	TRBV20-1	TRBJ2-3	CSALPYPQYF	TGCAGTGCTCTCCCTTATCCGCAGTATTTT